This is a list of T cell receptor beta chains from one sample in a study of radiotherapy plus CTLA-4 blockade in lung cancer. Sequencing used immunoSEQ multiplex PCR; TCRdb keeps in-frame clones, though not all of them. This sample yields about 24,000 clones, of which 60% to 85% are seen a single time; about 3% belongs to the top ten. Sequencing was performed on peripheral blood, taken from a patient treated with radiotherapy plus ipilimumab. These receptors were collected from a human donor with non-small cell lung cancer whose response to radiotherapy plus ipilimumab could not be evaluated. Each CDR3 is given with its conserved first and last residue. Fields, in order: V gene, D gene, J gene, clone size, CDR3 DNA, CDR3 protein. The D gene is left open where the match is weak. Where a row states a size, it is once, few, many or the class of an expanded clone; other rows omit it.

>TRBV4-2|NA|TRBJ1-3|few
TGTGCCAGCAGCCAAGGGGCCGTCCGAAGCTCTGGAAACACCATATATTTT
CASSQGAVRSSGNTIYF
>TRBV30|NA|TRBJ1-2|NA
TGTGCCTGGAGTGAGGATCACTCGGGCTATGGCTACACCTTC
CAWSEDHSGYGYTF
>TRBV20-1|NA|TRBJ2-7|once
TGCAGTGCTAGAGACGACAGACGGCAGTACTTC
CSARDDRRQYF
>TRBV19|TRBD1|TRBJ1-3|once
TGTGCCATTCACGACAGGGCTGGAAACACCATATATTTT
CAIHDRAGNTIYF
>TRBV27|NA|TRBJ2-5|NA
TGTGCCAGCAGTTTCGTAGGAGGGGAAGAGACCCAGTACTTC
CASSFVGGEETQYF
>TRBV6-1|TRBD1|TRBJ2-7|NA
TGTGCCAGCAGTGAAGCCCTAGGGACAGGGGGTGGCCAATACGAGCAGTACTTC
CASSEALGTGGGQYEQYF
>TRBV2|TRBD1|TRBJ1-2|NA
TGTGCCAGCAGTGGGACAGGGGGCGGCTACACCTTC
CASSGTGGGYTF
>TRBV30|TRBD2|TRBJ2-3|NA
TGTGCCTGGGCCGGACTAGCGGGAGGGCCCGGTAGGACTGGCACAGATACGCAGTATTTT
CAWAGLAGGPGRTGTDTQYF
>TRBV28|NA|TRBJ1-2|NA
TGTGCCAGCAGTTTCCACCGGACAGCTAACTATGGCTACACCTTC
CASSFHRTANYGYTF
>TRBV18|NA|TRBJ2-7|NA
TGTGCCAGCTCACCTGTGAGCAGGGGATCCTACGAGCAGTACTTC
CASSPVSRGSYEQYF
>TRBV5-5|NA|TRBJ1-1|NA
TGTGCCAGCAGCTCCGCGGTCATGAGCACTGAAGCTTTCTTT
CASSSAVMSTEAFF
>TRBV5-1|TRBD2|TRBJ2-1|NA
TGCGCCAGCAGCTACCGAGAGCCCCGGGGCAACCGACTAGCCCGTCGCTTGAGAGACCATGAGCAGTTCTTC
CASSYREPRGNRLARRLRDHEQFF
>TRBV7-9|TRBD1|TRBJ2-6|NA
TGTGCCAGCACCATTGGGACAGGGGTTGCTGGGGCCAACGTCCTGACTTTC
CASTIGTGVAGANVLTF
>TRBV2|TRBD2|TRBJ2-5|NA
TGTGCCAGCAGCGGGACTAGCGGGAGTCAAGAGACCCAGTACTTC
CASSGTSGSQETQYF
>TRBV6-5|TRBD1|TRBJ2-1|NA
TGTGCCAGCAGTTACCGGGGACAGGGGGCGCGGGGTGAGCAGTTCTTC
CASSYRGQGARGEQFF
>TRBV10-3|TRBD2|TRBJ2-1|NA
TGTGCCACCGAACTAGCGGGAGTCTACAATGAGCAGTTCTTC
CATELAGVYNEQFF
>TRBV5-4|NA|TRBJ1-1|NA
TGTGCCAGCAAGCTTTCGGGGGGCGACACTGAAGCTTTCTTT
CASKLSGGDTEAFF
>TRBV2|TRBD1|TRBJ2-7|NA
TGTGCCAGCAGGACAGGGTTGGCCGATTCGCGCTACGAGCAGTACTTC
CASRTGLADSRYEQYF
>TRBV2|NA|TRBJ1-5|NA
TGTGCCAGCCGCTCGTCCGGGTCTTCCCAGCCCCAGCATTTT
CASRSSGSSQPQHF
>TRBV2|TRBD1|TRBJ1-2|few
TGTGCCAGCAGTGAGACAGGGTCCTTAGGAGGCTACACCTTC
CASSETGSLGGYTF
>TRBV15|NA|TRBJ2-3|NA
TGTGCCACCAGCGTCGCCTGGGGGGGCACAGATACGCAGTATTTT
CATSVAWGGTDTQYF
>TRBV15|NA|TRBJ1-2|NA
TGTGCCACCAGCAGAGTTCTTGAAGGCGGCTATGGCTACACCTTC
CATSRVLEGGYGYTF
>TRBV2|NA|TRBJ1-4|NA
TGTGCCAGCGCGGGCAGGGGAAATGAAAAACTGTTTTTT
CASAGRGNEKLFF
>TRBV4-2|TRBD2|TRBJ2-7|NA
TGTGCCAGCAGCCAAGACCTAGCGGGAGGATCCTACGAGCAGTACTTC
CASSQDLAGGSYEQYF
>TRBV9|NA|TRBJ2-1|NA
TGTGCCAGCAGCTTAGTTAGTCAGGGTCGAATCAGTGAGCAGTTCTTC
CASSLVSQGRISEQFF
>TRBV2|TRBD2|TRBJ2-5|NA
TGTGCCAGCAGTGAATCGAGCGGGAGTAAGACCCAGTACTTC
CASSESSGSKTQYF
>TRBV4-1|TRBD2|TRBJ2-3|NA
TGCGCCAGCAGCCGAGGACTAGCGGCGACCCGGTCCAATACGCAGTATTTT
CASSRGLAATRSNTQYF
>TRBV18|TRBD1|TRBJ1-1|NA
TGTGCCAGCTCCCTAGGACAGGACACTGAAGCTTTCTTT
CASSLGQDTEAFF
>TRBV25-1|TRBD2|TRBJ2-1|NA
TGTGCCAGCAGGGGACTAGCGGGAGGGCCCGAGCAGTTCTTC
CASRGLAGGPEQFF
>TRBV28|TRBD1|TRBJ1-4|NA
TGTGCCAGCAGGGAACAGGGGAGGTCTAATGAAAAACTGTTTTTT
CASREQGRSNEKLFF
>TRBV19|NA|TRBJ2-1|few
TGTGCCAGCGAAGACGAACAGGGAGAGCAGTTCTTC
CASEDEQGEQFF
>TRBV10-3|NA|TRBJ1-3|few
TGTGCCACCGCGACAGGCTCTGGAAACACCATATATTTT
CATATGSGNTIYF
>TRBV7-2|NA|TRBJ2-7|once
TGTGCCAGCAGCTTCGCCTTCAAGAGAGAGCAGTACTTC
CASSFAFKREQYF